This T cell receptor (beta chain) was sequenced during a study of T cell changes during pregnancy in multiple sclerosis. This CDR3 comprises 14 residues. Clones were sequenced by immunoSEQ multiplex PCR, and TCRdb holds only the in-frame ones, with some missing. The sample contains roughly 85,000 clones, approximately 89% of which appear only once. The input for sequencing was peripheral blood, taken in the first trimester of pregnancy. The sequence derives from a female donor with multiple sclerosis, enrolled in a pregnancy study. V usage is TRBV21-1 and J usage is TRBJ2-7; the D segment call TRBD1 is taken from the table without a DNA check. TRBV21-1 is a pseudogene segment. The chain's CDR3 is CASSSGQVGYEQYF. CDR3 nucleotides: TGTGCCAGCAGCAGCGGACAAGTGGGTTACGAGCAGTACTTC.